Detailed here is one T cell receptor beta chain. V lost 4 bases and J lost 2, with 12 bases in between. The CDR3 runs to 15 residues. Germline loops: CDR1 LGHNA, CDR2 YSLEER. Original methodology: Quantification of nucleated cells was approximated via reference gene primer amplification. The data were produced by immunoSEQ multiplex PCR, yet TCRdb's version contains in-frame clones alone and is incomplete. The D gene and trimming were derived from the DNA, and the V and J assignments and clone size from that table. Of roughly 290,000 clones detected, about 87% appear once; the ten largest clones hold roughly 8%. This sample stems from a study of blood T cell repertoires in COVID-19. Study-level information: COVID-19 samples collected from the United States, Italy and Spain covered acute and convalescent phases. Sample material is recorded as cDNA or gDNA derived from T cells, B-cell-depleted T cells, or PBMCs.

Material for sequencing was peripheral blood. This receptor was obtained from a woman between 50 and 59 years old who had recovered from COVID-19. The gene calls are TRBV4-3 and TRBJ2-1; tentatively, D is TRBD1 (6 bases). CDR3 coding DNA: TGCGCCAGCAGCCCCCAGACAGGAACCTACAATGAGCAGTTCTTC. Amino acid sequence: CASSPQTGTYNEQFF.